This passage covers 32 T cell receptor beta chains from one sample sequenced in a study of shared clonotypes between healthy human individuals. Profiled with immunoSEQ multiplex PCR; TCRdb holds only in-frame clones, not every one. The repertoire holds roughly 490,000 clones, 79% seen once, with more than 10% in the top ten. The specimen sequenced was PBMCs. These receptors originate from a woman between 40 and 50 years old in good health. Some clones in this sample may be carry-over from other donors' samples.

Only one count was recorded for this clone. The gene calls are TRBV21-1 and TRBJ2-5. TRBV21-1 is noted as a pseudogene. The CDR3 is 16 amino acids. This CDR3 reads CASSPNRADREQTQYF. The CDR3 bases are TGTGCCAGCAGCCCGAACCGTGCGGACCGTGAGCAGACCCAGTACTTC.

The chain couples TRBV29-1 to TRBJ1-1; 8 nucleotides match TRBD1. The CDR3 length is 12 residues. CDR1 is SQVTM and CDR2 is ANQGSEA in the germline V gene. Trimming took 7 bases from V and 6 from J; bases not matched to a gene: 7. The CDR3 nucleotides read TGCAGCGGGAAGGACAGGGTCGCTGAAGCTTTCTTT. Its protein product is CSGKDRVAEAFF.

The rearrangement uses TRBV9 and TRBJ1-1; no clear D. Germline loops: CDR1 SGDLS, CDR2 YYNGEE. The CDR3 is 14 amino acids. V was trimmed by 0 bases and J by 4 bases, leaving 10 bases between them. The CDR3 sequence: CASSVEPLATEAFF. CDR3 nucleotides: TGTGCCAGCAGCGTAGAGCCCCTCGCCACTGAAGCTTTCTTT.

V gene TRBV30 combines with J gene TRBJ2-5, with 7 bases fitting TRBD2. The tail of the sequence fits TRBJ2-7 better, so the J call may be wrong. Germline-derived CDR1 and CDR2 are GTSNPN and SVGIG (reference sequence). CDR3 length: 16 residues. The DNA for the CDR3 is TGTGCCTGGAGTGGTAGGCCCTATGGGAGGGACGGCGAGCAGTACTTC. Amino acid sequence: CAWSGRPYGRDGEQYF.

V is TRBV6-1 and J is TRBJ2-2; tentatively, D is TRBD1 or TRBD2 (6 bases each). The germline V gene has CDR1 MNHNS and CDR2 SASEGT. The CDR3 runs 16 residues. V gave up 4 bases and J gave up 5 bases, with 17 bases separating them. The DNA of the CDR3 is TGTGCCAGCAGTGTACTCTGGGGGGCAGGAACCGGGGAGCTGTTTTTT. Its protein product is CASSVLWGAGTGELFF.

As concerns this clone: Distinct nucleotide sequences in the sample also encode this CDR3. This chain links TRBV30 with TRBJ1-2; no definite D call. Germline CDR1 and CDR2: GTSNPN and SVGIG (reference sequence). CDR3 size: 12 residues. Trimming took 1 base from V and 1 from J, leaving 4 bases between them. The CDR3 is CAWSGSNYGYTF. The CDR3 DNA reads as TGTGCCTGGAGTGGGAGTAACTATGGCTACACCTTC.

The chain has TRBV30 and TRBJ2-7; D gene unclear. Deletions cut 1 base from V and 2 bases from J, with 12 bases between. Germline loops: CDR1 GTSNPN, CDR2 SVGIG (reference sequence). CDR3 length: 14 residues. CDR3 sequence (DNA): TGTGCCTGGAGTGGCGGCGGCCCTCCCTACGAGCAGTACTTC. Translation: CAWSGGGPPYEQYF.

V is TRBV9 and J is TRBJ2-7, with a weak D call TRBD2 (6 bases). V lost 3 bases and J lost 4, with 14 bases in between. There are 14 residues in the CDR3. Per the germline V gene, CDR1 is SGDLS and CDR2 is YYNGEE. The DNA of the CDR3 is TGTGCCAGCAGCGGCGGTCTAGCGACTTACGAGCAGTACTTC. Encoded protein: CASSGGLATYEQYF.

This clone has more than one count but fewer than ten. The J gene is TRBJ1-5, the V gene TRBV27; 7 bases match TRBD1. This CDR3 region has 14 residues. Germline lookup yields CDR1 MNHEY and CDR2 SMNVEV (reference sequence). With V trimmed by 6 bases and J by 2 bases, 4 bases remained unmatched. The DNA for the CDR3 is TGTGCCAGCAGGAGACAGGGAGGCAATCAGCCCCAGCATTTT. This sequence encodes CASRRQGGNQPQHF.

The gene calls are TRBV27 and TRBJ2-3; perhaps TRBD2 as D (5 bases). The CDR3 loop spans 15 amino acids. Trimming removed 5 bases at V and 10 bases at J, with 22 bases between. Germline CDR1 and CDR2: MNHEY and SMNVEV (reference sequence). The CDR3 nucleotides read TGTGCCAGCAGTGATTATTCTTTGGCACGGGGTTCGCAGTATTTT. It specifies CASSDYSLARGSQYF.

The chain carries TRBV6-1 and TRBJ2-1; possibly TRBD1 or TRBD2 for D (5 bases each). The length of the CDR3 is 15 residues. Germline V gene data show CDR1 as MNHNS and CDR2 as SASEGT. V was trimmed by 3 bases and J by 6 bases, leaving 15 bases between them. CDR3 amino acids: CASSEFQGEGNEQFF. In nucleotides, the CDR3 is TGTGCCAGCAGTGAGTTCCAGGGAGAGGGCAATGAGCAGTTCTTC.

The rearrangement uses TRBV7-9 and TRBJ2-1, with D perhaps TRBD1 or TRBD2 (5 bases each). The CDR3 is made up of 18 amino acids. The germline gives CDR1 SEHNR, CDR2 FQNEAQ (reference sequence). The V gene lost 5 bases and the J gene lost 2 bases, with 22 bases spanning the gap. The CDR3 DNA reads TGTGCCAGCAGCCCAGCCCGCGTAGGGGAGACCACCTACAATGAGCAGTTCTTC. Translated, it gives CASSPARVGETTYNEQFF.

The rearrangement links TRBV29-1 to TRBJ1-1; unclear D gene. V shed 6 bases and J shed 4 bases, with 21 bases lying between them. Germline CDR1 and CDR2: SQVTM and ANQGSEA. CDR3 length: 15 residues. The CDR3, as DNA: TGCAGCGTACGCCAGCCACCGGGAATGGTCACTGAAGCTTTCTTT. Translated, it gives CSVRQPPGMVTEAFF.

The V call is TRBV5-8, the J call TRBJ2-7, with D perhaps TRBD2 (6 bases). The CDR3 contains 12 residues. Germline V gives CDR1 SGHTS, CDR2 YDEGEE. The V gene lost 1 base and the J gene lost 10 bases, with 12 bases spanning the gap. The CDR3 region has the DNA TGTGCCAGCAGCTTGAAGTTGGGAGGCCAGTACTTC. Encoded protein: CASSLKLGGQYF.

By sample fraction, this clone is medium-sized (0.01 to 0.1%). J is TRBJ1-2 and V is TRBV7-9; possibly TRBD1 for D (6 bases). Germline V gives CDR1 SEHNR, CDR2 FQNEAQ (reference sequence). The CDR3 covers 14 residues. V was cut by 0 bases and J by 3 bases, with 8 bases left in between. The CDR3 sequence: CASSLATGYYGYTF. The CDR3 coding sequence is TGTGCCAGCAGCTTAGCTACAGGGTACTATGGCTACACCTTC.

This clone has a single count. This chain joins TRBV27 and TRBJ2-7; either TRBD1 or TRBD2 may supply D (5 bases each). Germline lookup yields CDR1 MNHEY and CDR2 SMNVEV (reference sequence). CDR3 length: 14 residues. V was cut by 2 bases and J by 2 bases, with 10 bases left in between. The CDR3 bases are TGTGCCAGCAGTTTACAGAGGGGAACCTACGAGCAGTACTTC. Translated, it gives CASSLQRGTYEQYF.

The CDR3 loop reads CASSQEEGGSSYNEQFF. DNA for the CDR3: TGTGCCAGCAGCCAAGAAGAGGGCGGGAGCTCCTACAATGAGCAGTTCTTC. This chain joins TRBV4-2 and TRBJ2-1; 7 bases are a match to TRBD2. Losses at the gene ends were 0 bases for V and 0 bases for J; bases not matched to a gene: 5. Germline values: CDR1 LGHNA, CDR2 YNFKEQ. This CDR3 region has 17 residues.

With regard to this clone: Other DNA sequences from this sample encode an identical CDR3 as well. The chain couples TRBV2 to TRBJ2-7; tentatively, D is TRBD2 (6 bases). Germline V lookup: CDR1 SNHLY, CDR2 FYNNEI. V was shortened by 0 bases and J by 2 bases, with 8 bases between the two germline ends. There are 14 residues in the CDR3. CDR3 bases: TGTGCCAGCAGTGAAGCTAGCGGCCCCTACGAGCAGTACTTC. Protein sequence: CASSEASGPYEQYF.

The CDR3 DNA is TGTGCCAGCAGCGGTAGCGGGAGGGCCGCCGAGCAGTACTTC. The encoded protein is CASSGSGRAAEQYF. The chain carries TRBV11-2 and TRBJ2-7; the match to TRBD2 covers 11 bases. CDR3 length: 14 residues. V shed 5 bases, J shed 6 bases, and the junction held 6 bases outside the gene matches. Germline V gene lookup returns CDR1 SGHAT and CDR2 FQNNGV.

The V call is TRBV25-1, the J call TRBJ2-7, with D possibly matching TRBD2 (6 bases). The CDR3 is 15 residues long. V shed 2 bases and J shed 4 bases, with 15 bases lying between them. From germline, CDR1 is MGHDK and CDR2 SYGVNS. CDR3 DNA: TGTGCCAGCAGTGAAGTGGGGGGTAAAAGGTACGAGCAGTACTTC. Translation: CASSEVGGKRYEQYF.

The chain's CDR3 is CASSPTANRDREQYF. Written as DNA, the CDR3 is TGTGCCAGCAGTCCAACAGCTAACCGGGATCGCGAGCAGTACTTC. The rearrangement links TRBV27 to TRBJ2-7; possibly TRBD2 for D (5 bases). The V and J ends lost 5 bases and 6 bases respectively, with 20 bases between them. Germline CDR1 and CDR2: MNHEY and SMNVEV (reference sequence). The CDR3 consists of 15 residues.

This clone came up once. This chain uses TRBV27 with TRBJ2-5, with D possibly TRBD1 on 6 matching bases. This CDR3 is built from 16 residues. The V gene lost 6 bases and the J gene lost 1 base, with 18 bases spanning the gap. The germline CDR1 and CDR2 sequences are MNHEY and SMNVEV (reference sequence). The CDR3 nucleotides read TGTGCCAGCAGCCAAGCAGGGGCCTCTCTCCAAGAGACCCAGTACTTC. Residues: CASSQAGASLQETQYF.

This chain uses TRBV7-2 with TRBJ2-2, with unresolved D. The CDR3 sequence is 14 residues long. V was trimmed by 1 base and J by 7 bases, leaving 10 bases between them. The germline CDR1 and CDR2 sequences are SGHTA and FQGNSA. The CDR3 DNA sequence: TGTGCCAGCAGCTTAGTGGGTTCGGGCGGGGAGCTGTTTTTT. Translated, it gives CASSLVGSGGELFF.

The V gene is TRBV6-4, the J gene TRBJ1-5; D is unclear. V was shortened by 2 bases and J by 7 bases, with 12 bases between the two germline ends. The CDR3 runs to 14 residues. The germline CDR1 and CDR2 sequences are MRHNA and SNTAGT. The CDR3 spells CASSDGRPRQPQHF. CDR3 bases: TGTGCCAGCAGTGACGGACGGCCCCGACAGCCCCAGCATTTT.

In this sample, this clone turned up a few times. The rearrangement uses TRBV7-9 and TRBJ2-5; tentative D call: TRBD2 (5 bases). The J call may be faulty, since TRBJ2-7 better matches the DNA end. CDR1 and CDR2 from the germline V gene are SEHNR and FQNEAQ (reference sequence). The CDR3 has 12 amino acids. The CDR3 loop reads CASSAGSYEQYF. CDR3 DNA sequence: TGTGCCAGCAGCGCGGGTTCCTACGAGCAGTACTTC.

The chain combines TRBV19 with TRBJ1-3; D is uncertain. Trimming removed 5 bases at V and 4 bases at J, with 12 bases between. The CDR3 contains 14 residues. Germline CDR1 is LNHDA and CDR2 is SQIVND (reference sequence). The CDR3 sequence is CASSAGPTGNTIYF. CDR3 nucleotides: TGTGCCAGTAGTGCCGGACCAACGGGAAACACCATATATTTT. The variable domain in full, completed from reference TRBV19 and TRBJ1-3, reads DGGITQSPKYLFRKEGQNVTLSCEQNLNHDAMYWYRQDPGQGLRLIYYSQIVNDFQKGDIAEGYSVSREKKESFPLTVTSAQKNPTAFYLCASSAGPTGNTIYFGEGSWLTVV.

The J gene is TRBJ1-1, the V gene TRBV19; TRBD1 is a possible D gene (6 bases). Germline V CDR1 and CDR2: LNHDA, SQIVND (reference sequence). The CDR3 sequence is 14 residues long. V lost 1 base to trimming and J lost 5 bases, with 11 bases between them. The CDR3 region is CASSIAGAYTEAFF. The CDR3 coding sequence is TGTGCCAGTAGTATAGCAGGGGCCTATACTGAAGCTTTCTTT.

The chain combines TRBV7-9 with TRBJ2-7; 8 positions agree with TRBD2. The CDR3 contains 15 residues. CDR1 and CDR2 (germline): SEHNR, FQNEAQ (reference sequence). V shed 1 base, J shed 1 base, and the junction held 3 bases outside the gene matches. CDR3 DNA: TGTGCCAGCAGCTTAGGTGGGACTAGATCCTACGAGCAGTACTTC. This translates into CASSLGGTRSYEQYF.

The CDR3 region is CASNWTSGWFADTQYF. DNA of the CDR3: TGTGCCAGCAACTGGACTAGCGGGTGGTTCGCAGATACGCAGTATTTT. The rearrangement uses TRBV21-1 and TRBJ2-3; the listed D gene, TRBD2, was not tested against the DNA. TRBV21-1 counts as a pseudogene. This CDR3 is built from 16 residues.

V is TRBV7-2 and J is TRBJ1-2, with D maybe TRBD1 (6 bases). CDR3 size: 15 residues. V was trimmed by 1 base and J by 3 bases, leaving 12 bases between them. Per germline, CDR1 SGHTA and CDR2 FQGNSA. CDR3 DNA: TGTGCCAGCAGCTTAGGAAGGGGGGCCTACTATGGCTACACCTTC. The encoded protein is CASSLGRGAYYGYTF.

A remark on this clone: A much larger clone differs from this one at a single base, so this may be a read error. The DNA of the CDR3 is TGTGCCAGCAGTTCCGGGACAGGGGACACCGGGGAGCTGTTTTTT. It translates to CASSSGTGDTGELFF. The gene calls are TRBV6-6 and TRBJ2-2, with 10 bases that match TRBD1. Trimming cost V 4 bases and J 3 bases; bases outside gene matches: 2. The CDR3 is 15 residues long. Germline V gives CDR1 MNHNY, CDR2 SVGAGI (reference sequence).

The sample holds one count of this clone. The V call is TRBV15, the J call TRBJ2-1, with TRBD2 matching over 9 bases. In germline, CDR1 is LNHNV, CDR2 YYDKDF (reference sequence). CDR3 size: 18 residues. V gave up 0 bases and J gave up 7 bases; unmatched junction bases: 13. The CDR3 loop is CATSRDRGAGGPGNEQFF. The CDR3 DNA reads as TGTGCCACCAGCAGAGATAGGGGCGCGGGAGGGCCAGGGAATGAGCAGTTCTTC. The entire variable domain, with the rest obtained from reference TRBV15 and TRBJ2-1, is as follows: DAMVIQNPRYQVTQFGKPVTLSCSQTLNHNVMYWYQQKSSQAPKLLFHYYDKDFNNEADTPDNFQSRRPNTSFCFLDIRSPGLGDTAMYLCATSRDRGAGGPGNEQFFGPGTRLTVL.